This TCR beta chain was found in a study of T cell responses to AZD1222 COVID-19 vaccine (dated by TCRdb to about 2021). General notes on the study: AZD1222 recipients given second doses at about 4 weeks or at about 12 weeks were pooled, since spike-specific TCR depth and breadth were not found to differ between the two schedules. Trial participants were enrolled by age into subgroups of 18-55, 56-69 and 70-plus years, and roughly 150, 30 and 60 TCR-sequenced participants, respectively, were included in these subgroups. TCR sequencing was performed for 230 to 250 trial participants, of whom around 200 were given two doses of AZD1222 and approximately 25 were given two doses of MenACWY control vaccine. The full study reports these points: Nearly half of unique spike-specific TCRs reportedly recognized epitopes outside regions mutated in the B.1.351 and B.1.1.7 variants. After two AZD1222 doses, both the breadth and the depth of spike-specific TCRs were significantly higher than at day 0 and than in MenACWY recipients. The vaccine-associated CD4 TCRs covered the entire spike protein, and the dominant responses fell in regions 160-218 and 743-854. Participants were mostly white British, with more females than males. The authors suggested clonal diversity may have been underestimated. In the small 56-69-year group, the increase in depth fell short of significance, most likely because of low power. No day 14 peak-response samples were available, so repertoires were characterized only after the peak T cell response. Conclusions about previously exposed vaccinees are limited, since just five or six AZD1222 recipients were seropositive for SARS-CoV-2 at baseline.

This clone was picked up one time. Its antigen remains undetermined. Base qualities are not recorded, but no much larger clone differs from it by a single base. Cut back by 0 bases and 5 bases, the V and J ends lie 11 bases apart. In the germline V gene (reference sequence), CDR1 corresponds to SEHNR and CDR2 to FQNEAQ. The CDR3, cysteine through phenylalanine, is 14 amino acids long. Just the 42-base CDR3 DNA is kept, in frame starting at base 1. The time point label corresponds to: baseline before first vaccination. The vaccinee samples were drawn from two UK trials, COV001 and COV002, one of which was a single-blind randomized controlled phase 2/3 trial testing AZD1222 (ChAdOx1 nCoV-19) in healthy adults. For TCRbeta chain sequencing, PBMC samples from trial participants were taken at day 0 and at day 28 after the second dose. The CDR3 regions of human TCRbeta chains were analyzed by immunosequencing. On the study's bioinformatics: Repertoire TCRs were matched against a reference library of SARS-CoV-2-specific TCRs generated with the MIRA antigen-specificity platform. Breadth meant the fraction of unique TCRs that were SARS-CoV-2-associated, whereas depth meant the fraction of total T cells that were SARS-CoV-2-associated. Using the MIRA data, each spike-specific TCR was assigned both to the spike region to which the TCR was reactive and to a CD4 or CD8 class. Log10-transformed breadth and depth values were compared by one-way ANOVA with Sidak's multiple comparisons tests. As stored in TCRdb, this immuneACCESS dataset retains in-frame rearrangements with V and J assigned. A fraction of the clones does not appear; measured against another copy, unresolved V genes explain less than half of the discrepancy, and the remainder lacks a known reason. The V and J calls and clone size come from that table; D and trimming were worked out from the DNA. This sample is represented by 75,000 to 100,000 clones; roughly 91% of them were singletons. 7.5% of the sample lies in the top ten.

This sample comprised peripheral blood, obtained on day 0 of AZD1222 vaccination. This clonotype originated in an adult in good health. In this chain, TRBV7-9 is recombined with TRBJ2-7; possibly the D gene is TRBD1, per 5 matching bases. In nucleotide form, the sequence is TGTGCCAGCAGCTTAGCGCAGGGTCCAAACGAGCAGTACTTC. Its amino acids are CASSLAQGPNEQYF. The CDR3, completed at both ends by the reference TRBV7-9 and TRBJ2-7 genes, gives the full variable domain DTGVSQNPRHKITKRGQNVTFRCDPISEHNRLYWYRQTLGQGPEFLTYFQNEAQLEKSRLLSDRFSAERPKGSFSTLEIQRTEQGDSAMYLCASSLAQGPNEQYFGPGTRLTVT.